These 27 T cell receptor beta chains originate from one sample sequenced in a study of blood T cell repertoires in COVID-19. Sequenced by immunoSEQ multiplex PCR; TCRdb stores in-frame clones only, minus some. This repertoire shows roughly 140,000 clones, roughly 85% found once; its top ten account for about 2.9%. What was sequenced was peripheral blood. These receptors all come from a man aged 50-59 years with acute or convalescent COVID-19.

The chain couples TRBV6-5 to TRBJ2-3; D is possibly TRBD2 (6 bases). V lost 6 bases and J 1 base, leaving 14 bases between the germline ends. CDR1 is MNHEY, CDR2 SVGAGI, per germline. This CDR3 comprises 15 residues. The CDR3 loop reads CASSLLGEGTDTQYF. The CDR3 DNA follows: TGTGCCAGCAGCCTCCTGGGGGAGGGCACAGATACGCAGTATTTT.

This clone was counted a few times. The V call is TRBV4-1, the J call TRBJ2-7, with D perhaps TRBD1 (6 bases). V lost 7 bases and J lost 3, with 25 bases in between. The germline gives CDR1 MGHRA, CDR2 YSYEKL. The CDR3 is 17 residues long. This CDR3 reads CASTTSTGNGEGYEQYF. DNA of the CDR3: TGCGCCAGCACTACTTCTACAGGGAATGGAGAGGGCTACGAGCAGTACTTC.

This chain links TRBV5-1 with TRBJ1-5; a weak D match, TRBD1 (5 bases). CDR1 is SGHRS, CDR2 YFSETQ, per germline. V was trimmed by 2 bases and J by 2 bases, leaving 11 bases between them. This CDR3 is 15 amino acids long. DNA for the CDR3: TGCGCCAGCAGCTTAGGGGTAAGCGGCAATCAGCCCCAGCATTTT. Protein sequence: CASSLGVSGNQPQHF. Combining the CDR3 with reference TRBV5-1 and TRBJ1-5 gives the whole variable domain KAGVTQTPRYLIKTRGQQVTLSCSPISGHRSVSWYQQTPGQGLQFLFEYFSETQRNKGNFPGRFSGRQFSNSRSEMNVSTLELGDSALYLCASSLGVSGNQPQHFGDGTRLSIL.

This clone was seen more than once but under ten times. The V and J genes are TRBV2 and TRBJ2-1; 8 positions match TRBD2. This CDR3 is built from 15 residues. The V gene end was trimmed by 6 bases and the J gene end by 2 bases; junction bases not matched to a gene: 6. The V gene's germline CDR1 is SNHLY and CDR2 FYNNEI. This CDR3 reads CASSASGSPYNEQFF. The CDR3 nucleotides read TGTGCCAGCAGCGCCAGCGGGAGTCCCTACAATGAGCAGTTCTTC.

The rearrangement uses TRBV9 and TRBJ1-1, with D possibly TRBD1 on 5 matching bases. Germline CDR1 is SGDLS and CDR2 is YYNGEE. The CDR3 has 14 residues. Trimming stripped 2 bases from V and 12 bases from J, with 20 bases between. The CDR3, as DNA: TGTGCCAGCAGCGTTCAGACAGACCCCCTGAGTACTTTCTTT. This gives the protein CASSVQTDPLSTFF.

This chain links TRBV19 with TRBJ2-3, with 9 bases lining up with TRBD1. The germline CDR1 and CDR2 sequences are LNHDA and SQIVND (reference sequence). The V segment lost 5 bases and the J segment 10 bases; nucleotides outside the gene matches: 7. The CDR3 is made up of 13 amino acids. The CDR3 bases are TGTGCCAGTAGTCGGGACAGGGCATATGCGCAGTATTTT. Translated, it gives CASSRDRAYAQYF.

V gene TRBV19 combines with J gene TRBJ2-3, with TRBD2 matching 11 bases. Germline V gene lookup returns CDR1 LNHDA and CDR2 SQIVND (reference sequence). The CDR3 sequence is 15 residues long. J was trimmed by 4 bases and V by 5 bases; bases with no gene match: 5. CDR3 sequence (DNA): TGTGCCAGTAGTCTACTAGCGGGAGTGGCAGATACGCAGTATTTT. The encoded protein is CASSLLAGVADTQYF. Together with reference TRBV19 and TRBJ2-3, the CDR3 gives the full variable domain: DGGITQSPKYLFRKEGQNVTLSCEQNLNHDAMYWYRQDPGQGLRLIYYSQIVNDFQKGDIAEGYSVSREKKESFPLTVTSAQKNPTAFYLCASSLLAGVADTQYFGPGTRLTVL.

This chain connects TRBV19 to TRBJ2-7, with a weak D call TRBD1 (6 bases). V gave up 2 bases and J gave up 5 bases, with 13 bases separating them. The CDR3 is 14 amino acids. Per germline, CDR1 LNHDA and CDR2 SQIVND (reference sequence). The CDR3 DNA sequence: TGTGCCAGTAGTATAACAGGGTATCCCCACGAGCAGTACTTC. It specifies CASSITGYPHEQYF. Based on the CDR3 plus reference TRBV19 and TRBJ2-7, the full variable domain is DGGITQSPKYLFRKEGQNVTLSCEQNLNHDAMYWYRQDPGQGLRLIYYSQIVNDFQKGDIAEGYSVSREKKESFPLTVTSAQKNPTAFYLCASSITGYPHEQYFGPGTRLTVT.

The CDR3 coding sequence is TGCGCCAGCAGCTTAACGGGAATCTATGGCTACACCTTC. Residues: CASSLTGIYGYTF. The chain has TRBV5-1 and TRBJ1-2; D unresolved. V was trimmed by 2 bases and J by 4 bases, leaving 9 bases between them. The CDR3 is 13 residues long. CDR1 is SGHRS and CDR2 is YFSETQ in the germline V gene.

The chain's CDR3 is CASTLVQGRETQYF. CDR3 sequence (DNA): TGTGCCAGCACCTTAGTTCAGGGGCGAGAGACCCAGTACTTC. The chain couples TRBV2 to TRBJ2-5; D might be TRBD1 (6 bases). The CDR3 loop spans 14 amino acids. The V gene lost 7 bases and the J gene lost 4 bases, with 16 bases spanning the gap. The germline gives CDR1 SNHLY, CDR2 FYNNEI.

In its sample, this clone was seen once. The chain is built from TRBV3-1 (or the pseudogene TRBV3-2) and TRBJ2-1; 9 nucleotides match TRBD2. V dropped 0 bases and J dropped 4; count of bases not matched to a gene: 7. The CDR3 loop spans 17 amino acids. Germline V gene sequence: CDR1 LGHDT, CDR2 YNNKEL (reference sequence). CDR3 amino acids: CASSQEVGLAGYNEQFF. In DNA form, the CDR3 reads TGTGCCAGCAGCCAAGAGGTGGGGCTAGCGGGATACAATGAGCAGTTCTTC.

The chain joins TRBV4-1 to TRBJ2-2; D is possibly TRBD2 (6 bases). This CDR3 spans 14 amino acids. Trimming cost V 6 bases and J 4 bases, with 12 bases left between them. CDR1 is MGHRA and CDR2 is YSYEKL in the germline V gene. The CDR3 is CASSRGFSTGELFF. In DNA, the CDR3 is TGCGCCAGCAGTCGGGGGTTCAGCACCGGGGAGCTGTTTTTT.

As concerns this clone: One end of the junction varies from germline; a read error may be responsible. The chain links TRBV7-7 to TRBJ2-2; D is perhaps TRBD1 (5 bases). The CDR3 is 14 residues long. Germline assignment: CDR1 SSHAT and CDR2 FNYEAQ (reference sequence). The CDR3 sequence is CASSRGQNTGELFF. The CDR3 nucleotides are TGTGCTAGCAGCCGAGGACAAAACACCGGGGAGCTGTTTTTT.

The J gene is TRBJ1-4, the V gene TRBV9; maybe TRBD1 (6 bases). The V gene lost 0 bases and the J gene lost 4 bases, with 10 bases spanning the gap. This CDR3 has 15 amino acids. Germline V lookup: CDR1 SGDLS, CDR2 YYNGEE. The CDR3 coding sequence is TGTGCCAGCAGCGTAGATGGACAGAGTAATGAAAAACTGTTTTTT. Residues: CASSVDGQSNEKLFF.

In DNA form, the CDR3 reads TGTGCCATCAGTGAGATTGGAGCGGGAGGAACACCCGATGAGCAGTTCTTC. This codes for CAISEIGAGGTPDEQFF. The genes are TRBV10-3 and TRBJ2-1; TRBD2 aligns across 9 bases. The CDR3 sequence is 17 residues long. V dropped 2 bases and J dropped 8; count of bases not matched to a gene: 13. Germline values: CDR1 ENHRY, CDR2 SYGVKD.

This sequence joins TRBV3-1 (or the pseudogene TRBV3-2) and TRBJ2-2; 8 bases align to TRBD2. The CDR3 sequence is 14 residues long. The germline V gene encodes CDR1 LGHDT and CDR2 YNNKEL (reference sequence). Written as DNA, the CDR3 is TGTGGGGCGGGAGCGGGGGCGAACACCGGGGAGCTGTTTTTT. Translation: CGAGAGANTGELFF.

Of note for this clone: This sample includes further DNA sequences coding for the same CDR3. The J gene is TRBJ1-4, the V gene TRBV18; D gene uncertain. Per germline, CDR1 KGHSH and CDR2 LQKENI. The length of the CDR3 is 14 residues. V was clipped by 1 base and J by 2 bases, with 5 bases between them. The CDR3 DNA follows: TGTGCCAGCTCACCACGCGGCACTAATGAAAAACTGTTTTTT. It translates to CASSPRGTNEKLFF.

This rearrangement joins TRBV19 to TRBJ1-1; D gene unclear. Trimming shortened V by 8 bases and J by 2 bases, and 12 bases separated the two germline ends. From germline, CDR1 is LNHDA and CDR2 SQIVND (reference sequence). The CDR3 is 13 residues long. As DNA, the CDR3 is TGTGCCAGTTCGAGGGCGATTAACACTGAAGCTTTCTTT. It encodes CASSRAINTEAFF. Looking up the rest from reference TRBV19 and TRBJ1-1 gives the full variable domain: DGGITQSPKYLFRKEGQNVTLSCEQNLNHDAMYWYRQDPGQGLRLIYYSQIVNDFQKGDIAEGYSVSREKKESFPLTVTSAQKNPTAFYLCASSRAINTEAFFGQGTRLTVV.

As DNA, the CDR3 is TGTGCCAGCAGCCCACCTCTGGGGAGGGTTAACACTGAAGCTTTCTTT. It codes for CASSPPLGRVNTEAFF. V and J are TRBV9 and TRBJ1-1; D unclear. Between the trimmed V and J ends, which lost 4 bases and 2 bases, there was a span of 18 bases. The CDR3 sequence is 16 residues long. From germline, CDR1 is SGDLS and CDR2 YYNGEE.

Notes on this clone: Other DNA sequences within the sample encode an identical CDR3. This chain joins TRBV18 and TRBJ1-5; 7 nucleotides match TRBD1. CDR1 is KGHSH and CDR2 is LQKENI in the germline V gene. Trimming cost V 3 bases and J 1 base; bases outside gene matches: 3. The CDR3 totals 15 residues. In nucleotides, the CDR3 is TGTGCCAGCTCACCCCTACAGGGGAGCAATCAGCCCCAGCATTTT. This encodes CASSPLQGSNQPQHF.

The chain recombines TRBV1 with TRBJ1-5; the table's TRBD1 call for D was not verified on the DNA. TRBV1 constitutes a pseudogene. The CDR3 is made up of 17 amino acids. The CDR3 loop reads CTSSPPGGGTNYQPQHF. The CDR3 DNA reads TGCACCAGCAGCCCCCCTGGGGGTGGGACAAACTATCAGCCCCAGCATTTT.

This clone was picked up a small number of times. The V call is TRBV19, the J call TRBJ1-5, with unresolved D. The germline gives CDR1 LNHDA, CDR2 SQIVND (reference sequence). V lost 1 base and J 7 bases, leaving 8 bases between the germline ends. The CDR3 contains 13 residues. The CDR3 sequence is CASSIGHSQPQHF. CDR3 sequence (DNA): TGTGCCAGTAGTATAGGACACTCCCAGCCCCAGCATTTT.

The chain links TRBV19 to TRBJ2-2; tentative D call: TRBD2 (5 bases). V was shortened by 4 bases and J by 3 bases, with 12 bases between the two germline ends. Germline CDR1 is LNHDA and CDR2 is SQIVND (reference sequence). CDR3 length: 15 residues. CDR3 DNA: TGTGCCAGTAGTACCCGGGTGGGAGACACCGGGGAGCTGTTTTTT. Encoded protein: CASSTRVGDTGELFF. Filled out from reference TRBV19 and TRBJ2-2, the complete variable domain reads DGGITQSPKYLFRKEGQNVTLSCEQNLNHDAMYWYRQDPGQGLRLIYYSQIVNDFQKGDIAEGYSVSREKKESFPLTVTSAQKNPTAFYLCASSTRVGDTGELFFGEGSRLTVL.

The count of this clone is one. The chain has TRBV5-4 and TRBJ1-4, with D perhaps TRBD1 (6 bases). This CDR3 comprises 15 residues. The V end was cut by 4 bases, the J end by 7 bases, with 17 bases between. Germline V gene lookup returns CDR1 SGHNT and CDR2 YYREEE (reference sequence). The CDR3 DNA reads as TGTGCCAGCAGCAGAGAGGGGGGGGCAGGTGAAAAACTGTTTTTT. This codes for CASSREGGAGEKLFF.

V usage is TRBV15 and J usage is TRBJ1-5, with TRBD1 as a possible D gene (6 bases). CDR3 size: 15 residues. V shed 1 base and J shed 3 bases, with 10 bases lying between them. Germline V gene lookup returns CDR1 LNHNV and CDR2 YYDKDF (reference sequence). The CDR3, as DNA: TGTGCCACCAGCAGAGGGGACACATACAATCAGCCCCAGCATTTT. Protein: CATSRGDTYNQPQHF.

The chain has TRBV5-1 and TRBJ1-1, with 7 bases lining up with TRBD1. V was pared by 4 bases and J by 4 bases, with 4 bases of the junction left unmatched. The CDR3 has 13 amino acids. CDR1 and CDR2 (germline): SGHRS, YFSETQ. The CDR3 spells CASSPQGGTEAFF. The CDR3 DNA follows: TGCGCCAGCAGCCCCCAGGGGGGCACTGAAGCTTTCTTT.

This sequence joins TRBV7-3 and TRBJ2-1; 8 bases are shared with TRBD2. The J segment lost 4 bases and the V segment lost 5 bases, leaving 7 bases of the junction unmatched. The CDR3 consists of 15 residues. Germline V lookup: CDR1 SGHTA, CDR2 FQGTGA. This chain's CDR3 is CASSLLAATYNEQFF. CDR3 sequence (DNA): TGTGCCAGCAGCCTACTAGCGGCTACATACAATGAGCAGTTCTTC.